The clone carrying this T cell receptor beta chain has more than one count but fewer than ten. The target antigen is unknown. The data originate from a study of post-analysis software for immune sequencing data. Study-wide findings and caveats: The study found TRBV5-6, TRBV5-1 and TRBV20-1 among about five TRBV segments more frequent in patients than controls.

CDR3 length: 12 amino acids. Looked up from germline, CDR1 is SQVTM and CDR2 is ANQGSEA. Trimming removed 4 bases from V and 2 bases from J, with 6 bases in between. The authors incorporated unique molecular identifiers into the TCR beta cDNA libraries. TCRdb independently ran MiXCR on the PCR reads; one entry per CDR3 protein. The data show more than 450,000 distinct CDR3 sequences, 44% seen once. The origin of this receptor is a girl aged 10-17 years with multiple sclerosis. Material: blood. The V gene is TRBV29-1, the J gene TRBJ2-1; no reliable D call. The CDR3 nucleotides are TGCAGCGTTGTGGGAACCTACAATGAGCAGTTCTTC. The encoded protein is CSVVGTYNEQFF.